In its sample, the clone carrying this T cell receptor (beta chain) was seen a few times. The antigen is not known. This specimen comes from a study of blood T cells in healthy people across ages. Whole-study context: When template switching was applied, about one barcoded beta molecule was captured per two T cells. Notes on the study in general: Significant beta diversity loss was already apparent by age approximately 36, declining roughly linearly.

The CDR3 length is 18 residues. Germline lookup yields CDR1 SGHVS and CDR2 FQNEAQ. Germline trimming cut 5 bases from V and 5 bases from J; bases unmatched to any gene: 12. Extractions gave at least 5.5 micrograms of total RNA per sample. For the second PCR, which ran for about 7 to 11 cycles, a sample-barcoded 5' primer and a J-beta primer mix were used. The study obtained at least 2.5 million CDR3-containing paired-end reads from every sample. TCRdb independently ran MiXCR on the 5' RACE reads; one entry per CDR3 protein. The sample lists 1 million or so distinct CDR3 sequences; 40% to 50% were seen once.

This clonotype originated in an older woman in good health. Material for sequencing was blood. The chain employs TRBV7-8 and TRBJ2-5, with 15 nucleotides matching TRBD2. The CDR3 nucleotides are TGTGCCAGCAGCAAGGGACTAGCGGGAGGCCCCCCTATTGAGACCCAGTACTTC. Translating gives CASSKGLAGGPPIETQYF.